One sample yielded the 32 T cell receptor beta chains listed below, sequenced in a study of blood T cell repertoires in COVID-19. Repertoires were generated with immunoSEQ multiplex PCR, while TCRdb's copy carries only in-frame clones and drops some. Among hundreds of thousands of clones listed, over 75% were seen once. Sequenced input: peripheral blood. The receptors derive from a woman in her sixties with COVID-19, enrolled during active disease.

The rearrangement links TRBV5-1 to TRBJ1-1, with a weak D call TRBD1 (5 bases). The V end was cut by 2 bases, the J end by 5 bases, with 13 bases between. The CDR3 sequence is 14 residues long. Germline CDR1 is SGHRS and CDR2 is YFSETQ. The CDR3 DNA sequence: TGCGCCAGCAGCTTCGTCGCAGGGCAAACTGAAGCTTTCTTT. Residues: CASSFVAGQTEAFF.

The chain carries TRBV2 and TRBJ1-5; TRBD1 aligns across 8 bases. V trimming: 3 bases; J trimming: 10 bases; junction bases outside the gene matches: 8. CDR1 and CDR2 (germline): SNHLY, FYNNEI. The CDR3 spans 14 residues. Here the CDR3 DNA reads TGTGCCAGCAGTGAGAGGACAGGGCCGTCACCCCAGCATTTT. Encoded protein: CASSERTGPSPQHF.

This rearrangement joins TRBV30 to TRBJ2-3, with D possibly TRBD2 on 6 matching bases. The CDR3 totals 14 residues. V lost 2 bases and J lost 4, with 13 bases in between. Germline V lookup: CDR1 GTSNPN, CDR2 SVGIG (reference sequence). The DNA of the CDR3 is TGTGCCTGGAGTAGGCAGGGAGGCGCAGATACGCAGTATTTT. As protein: CAWSRQGGADTQYF.

The chain carries TRBV24-1 and TRBJ1-2; TRBD1 aligns across 9 bases. Trimming at V came to 9 bases and at J to 2 bases, leaving 15 bases not matched to a gene. The CDR3 extends over 17 amino acids. Germline assignment: CDR1 KGHDR and CDR2 SFDVKD. The CDR3 reads CATFPPGQGSKNYGYTF. In DNA form, the CDR3 reads TGTGCCACCTTTCCCCCGGGACAGGGATCCAAAAACTATGGCTACACCTTC.

The chain combines TRBV4-2 with TRBJ2-3; D is possibly TRBD2 (7 bases). Germline CDR1 LGHNA, CDR2 YNFKEQ. The germline V and J ends were trimmed by 0 bases and 0 bases, with 13 bases remaining between them. The CDR3 is 17 residues long. The CDR3 DNA sequence: TGTGCCAGCAGCCAAGATATTGGGGGGGCTAGCACAGATACGCAGTATTTT. This encodes CASSQDIGGASTDTQYF.

The chain is built from TRBV7-9 and TRBJ2-7; TRBD2 is a possible D gene (5 bases). The V and J ends lost 0 bases and 6 bases respectively, with 9 bases between them. CDR3 length equals 13 residues. Germline assignment: CDR1 SEHNR and CDR2 FQNEAQ (reference sequence). CDR3 nucleotide sequence: TGTGCCAGCAGCTTAGCGACGGGGTCCGAGCAGTACTTC. Its protein is CASSLATGSEQYF.

The rearrangement uses TRBV5-1 and TRBJ1-1; D gene ambiguous. The V end was cut by 1 base, the J end by 4 bases, with 11 bases between. This CDR3 comprises 14 residues. Germline lookup yields CDR1 SGHRS and CDR2 YFSETQ. CDR3 in DNA: TGCGCCAGCAGCTTGAGGGAGGGCGCCACTGAAGCTTTCTTT. Residues: CASSLREGATEAFF.

The count of this clone is one. The chain links TRBV5-1 to TRBJ2-7, with 9 bases matching TRBD2. V shed 4 bases, J shed 0 bases, and the junction held 8 bases outside the gene matches. The CDR3 is 16 amino acids. Germline V gene data show CDR1 as SGHRS and CDR2 as YFSETQ. The CDR3 DNA reads as TGCGCCAGCAGCCGGGCTAGCGGGGTCTCCTCCTACGAGCAGTACTTC. Protein product: CASSRASGVSSYEQYF.

This clone came up a few times. CDR3 in amino acids: CASSQDWGRGRTYGYTF. As DNA, the CDR3 is TGTGCCAGCAGCCAAGATTGGGGGAGGGGCAGAACCTATGGCTACACCTTC. The chain has TRBV4-2 and TRBJ1-2, with D possibly matching TRBD1 (5 bases). CDR1 and CDR2 from the germline V gene are LGHNA and YNFKEQ. Trimming removed 0 bases at V and 4 bases at J, with 18 bases between. The CDR3 has 17 amino acids.

This clone was found a few times. The gene calls are TRBV6-1 and TRBJ1-5, with D uncertain. Germline V gives CDR1 MNHNS, CDR2 SASEGT. This CDR3 is 14 amino acids long. Trimming took 2 bases from V and 2 from J, leaving 7 bases between them. The CDR3 is CASSENPGNQPQHF. The CDR3 bases are TGTGCCAGCAGTGAAAACCCAGGCAATCAGCCCCAGCATTTT.

The chain carries TRBV3-1 (or the pseudogene TRBV3-2) and TRBJ1-3, with D uncertain. This CDR3 spans 15 amino acids. Germline V CDR1 and CDR2: LGHDT, YNNKEL (reference sequence). The V end was cut by 4 bases, the J end by 0 bases, with 10 bases between. In DNA, the CDR3 is TGTGCCAGCAGCCGAAATGCGAACTCTGGAAACACCATATATTTT. This sequence encodes CASSRNANSGNTIYF.

This chain uses TRBV6-1 with TRBJ1-4; TRBD1 is a possible D gene (5 bases). The CDR3 contains 13 residues. Germline CDR1 is MNHNS and CDR2 is SASEGT. V was shortened by 0 bases and J by 12 bases, with 11 bases between the two germline ends. CDR3 amino acids: CASSEAGPTELFF. DNA for the CDR3: TGTGCCAGCAGTGAAGCGGGGCCCACGGAACTGTTTTTT.

V and J are TRBV2 and TRBJ2-2; TRBD2 aligns across 11 bases. Germline loops: CDR1 SNHLY, CDR2 FYNNEI. J gave up 0 bases and V 8 bases, and 2 bases lay outside the gene matches. This CDR3 has 15 residues. The CDR3 bases are TGTGCCAGCCGGACTAGCGGGTCGAACACCGGGGAGCTGTTTTTT. The encoded protein is CASRTSGSNTGELFF.

V is TRBV6-5 and J is TRBJ1-4; D is uncertain. Trimming took off 11 bases at V and 3 bases at J, with 13 bases between the two ends. Per germline, CDR1 MNHEY and CDR2 SVGAGI. CDR3 size: 13 residues. The CDR3 region has the DNA TGTGCCTCTTCGGGGTTTTCTAATGAAAAACTGTTTTTT. It codes for CASSGFSNEKLFF.

This rearrangement joins TRBV7-9 to TRBJ2-1, with 7 bases matching TRBD2. The CDR3 consists of 15 residues. The V and J ends lost 5 bases and 9 bases, in that order; junction bases with no gene match: 13. Germline assignment: CDR1 SEHNR and CDR2 FQNEAQ (reference sequence). The CDR3 reads CASSPREPGGSEQFF. Here the CDR3 DNA reads TGTGCCAGCAGCCCCCGGGAGCCGGGGGGTAGTGAGCAGTTCTTC.

The chain has TRBV19 and TRBJ2-7, with D tentatively TRBD1 (5 bases). Trimming cost V 6 bases and J 5 bases, with 14 bases left between them. Germline values: CDR1 LNHDA, CDR2 SQIVND (reference sequence). CDR3 length: 13 residues. The chain's CDR3 is CASRFRESHEQYF. CDR3 nucleotides: TGTGCCAGTAGGTTCAGGGAATCCCACGAGCAGTACTTC.

The chain carries TRBV5-1 and TRBJ1-3; 7 nucleotides align to TRBD1. The CDR3 has 18 amino acids. Unmatched junction bases numbered 15, after V lost 4 bases and J lost 2 bases. Germline CDR1 and CDR2: SGHRS and YFSETQ. CDR3 protein: CASSQNALTGDPGNTIYF. In DNA, the CDR3 is TGCGCCAGCAGCCAAAACGCCTTAACAGGGGATCCTGGAAACACCATATATTTT.

The chain couples TRBV5-1 to TRBJ1-2; D perhaps matches TRBD1 (5 bases). The CDR3 runs to 13 residues. Germline loops: CDR1 SGHRS, CDR2 YFSETQ. V was shortened by 5 bases and J by 8 bases, with 16 bases between the two germline ends. The CDR3 DNA reads as TGCGCCAGCAGACTGGCCCCGGGGGGAGGCTACACCTTC. This codes for CASRLAPGGGYTF.

CDR3: CASSSADRVGETQYF. CDR3 in DNA: TGTGCCAGCAGCTCTGCAGACAGGGTGGGAGAGACCCAGTACTTC. The genes are TRBV5-4 and TRBJ2-5; 7 bases line up with TRBD1. The CDR3 covers 15 residues. Unmatched junction bases numbered 9, after V lost 3 bases and J lost 4 bases. In germline, CDR1 is SGHNT, CDR2 YYREEE (reference sequence).

The J gene is TRBJ1-1, the V gene TRBV29-1; D not certain. The CDR3 contains 14 residues. V was pared by 2 bases and J by 0 bases, with 10 bases between. The germline V gene has CDR1 SQVTM and CDR2 ANQGSEA. CDR3 loop: CSVERGTLNTEAFF. The CDR3 DNA follows: TGCAGCGTTGAACGGGGAACCTTGAACACTGAAGCTTTCTTT.

The CDR3 spells CASSVEGTGVRSPLHF. The CDR3 coding sequence is TGTGCCAGCAGCGTAGAGGGGACAGGGGTTCGATCACCCCTCCACTTT. This rearrangement joins TRBV9 to TRBJ1-6, with 10 bases identical to TRBD1. The germline V gene has CDR1 SGDLS and CDR2 YYNGEE. Unmatched junction bases numbered 7, after V lost 0 bases and J lost 10 bases. The CDR3 spans 16 residues.

This chain joins TRBV28 and TRBJ2-3, with TRBD2 matching over 8 bases. Trimming removed 8 bases from V and 2 bases from J; junction bases left unmatched: 9. CDR1 and CDR2 from the germline V gene are MDHEN and SYDVKM. The CDR3 totals 15 residues. CDR3 sequence reads: CASGPLGGATDTQYF. The CDR3 DNA reads TGTGCCAGCGGTCCTCTCGGGGGGGCCACAGATACGCAGTATTTT.

The rearrangement uses TRBV11-1 and TRBJ2-1; a possible D gene is TRBD1 (6 bases). The ends were cut back, 5 bases at V and 4 bases at J, with 15 bases in the middle. The CDR3 runs 15 residues. Per germline, CDR1 SGHAT and CDR2 FQDESV (reference sequence). The CDR3 DNA reads as TGTGCCAGCAGCGACGACTGGGGGCGGTACAATGAGCAGTTCTTC. It yields the protein CASSDDWGRYNEQFF.

This clone was found once. V gene TRBV9 combines with J gene TRBJ2-3; 10 nucleotides match TRBD1. Germline CDR1 SGDLS, CDR2 YYNGEE. This CDR3 contains 15 residues. J gave up 5 bases and V 4 bases, and 7 bases lay outside the gene matches. In nucleotides, the CDR3 is TGTGCCAGCAGCTATACGGGACAGGGGAAAGATACGCAGTATTTT. Amino acids: CASSYTGQGKDTQYF.

The genes are TRBV27 and TRBJ1-2; 8 bases map to TRBD1. The CDR3 spans 13 residues. The V gene's germline CDR1 is MNHEY and CDR2 SMNVEV (reference sequence). V shed 6 bases, J shed 6 bases, and the junction held 6 bases outside the gene matches. The CDR3: CASSPGTGNGYTF. CDR3 nucleotides: TGTGCCAGCAGCCCCGGGACAGGCAATGGCTACACCTTC.

Details on this clone: This sample also contains other DNA sequences that code for the same CDR3. V and J are TRBV11-3 and TRBJ1-1; D not certain. Trimming left V 1 base short and J 4 bases short, with 7 bases between. Germline V gene lookup returns CDR1 SGHNT and CDR2 YENEEA. CDR3 length: 13 amino acids. The CDR3 DNA reads as TGTGCCAGCAGCTTAGGGAGATCCACTGAAGCTTTCTTT. This translates into CASSLGRSTEAFF. Together with reference TRBV11-3 and TRBJ1-1, the CDR3 gives the full variable domain: EAGVVQSPRYKIIEKKQPVAFWCNPISGHNTLYWYLQNLGQGPELLIRYENEEAVDDSQLPKDRFSAERLKGVDSTLKIQPAELGDSAVYLCASSLGRSTEAFFGQGTRLTVV.

The rearrangement uses TRBV6-5 and TRBJ1-3; D is uncertain. This CDR3 is built from 15 residues. V was cut by 0 bases and J by 4 bases, with 10 bases left in between. CDR1 MNHEY and CDR2 SVGAGI come from the germline V gene. The CDR3 loop is CASSYSSYAGNTIYF. Written as DNA, the CDR3 is TGTGCCAGCAGTTACTCGAGCTACGCCGGAAACACCATATATTTT.

A single count supports this clone. The chain has TRBV6-5 and TRBJ1-1; D remains ambiguous. V was cut by 2 bases and J by 5 bases, with 15 bases left in between. Germline loops: CDR1 MNHEY, CDR2 SVGAGI. The CDR3 loop spans 15 amino acids. In DNA, the CDR3 is TGTGCCAGCAGTTACCACCCAGCCCGGGAGACTGAAGCTTTCTTT. It yields the protein CASSYHPARETEAFF.

The gene calls are TRBV12-5 and TRBJ1-3, with 7 positions matching TRBD1. Germline trimming cut 4 bases from V and 2 bases from J; bases unmatched to any gene: 2. The CDR3 has 14 residues. Germline lookup yields CDR1 LGHNT and CDR2 FRNRAP. The CDR3 loop reads CASGSGQAGNTIYF. Here the CDR3 DNA reads TGTGCTAGTGGTTCCGGACAGGCTGGAAACACCATATATTTT. Combining the CDR3 with reference TRBV12-5 and TRBJ1-3 gives the whole variable domain DARVTQTPRHKVTEMGQEVTMRCQPILGHNTVFWYRQTMMQGLELLAYFRNRAPLDDSGMPKDRFSAEMPDATLATLKIQPSEPRDSAVYFCASGSGQAGNTIYFGEGSWLTVV.

The chain has TRBV4-2 and TRBJ2-1; TRBD2 matches 8 bases. The CDR3 covers 14 residues. CDR1 and CDR2 (germline): LGHNA, YNFKEQ. The J segment lost 8 bases and the V segment lost 0 bases, leaving 3 bases of the junction unmatched. CDR3 in amino acids: CASSQEGTRDEQFF. CDR3 nucleotides: TGTGCCAGCAGCCAAGAAGGGACTAGGGATGAGCAGTTCTTC.

The genes are TRBV9 and TRBJ2-7, with D perhaps TRBD1 (6 bases). V lost 2 bases, J lost 5 bases, and 17 bases lay in between. Germline lookup yields CDR1 SGDLS and CDR2 YYNGEE. This CDR3 spans 15 amino acids. The CDR3 is CASSVQGMVGHEQYF. The CDR3 nucleotides are TGTGCCAGCAGCGTCCAGGGGATGGTTGGCCACGAGCAGTACTTC. The full variable domain, completed using reference TRBV9 and TRBJ2-7, is DSGVTQTPKHLITATGQRVTLRCSPRSGDLSVYWYQQSLDQGLQFLIQYYNGEERAKGNILERFSAQQFPDLHSELNLSSLELGDSALYFCASSVQGMVGHEQYFGPGTRLTVT.

The chain is built from TRBV7-9 and TRBJ2-7, with TRBD1 identical over 7 bases. The CDR3 covers 18 residues. V shed 5 bases, J shed 2 bases, and the junction held 18 bases outside the gene matches. From germline, CDR1 is SEHNR and CDR2 FQNEAQ (reference sequence). CDR3 loop: CASSHRATGQFNTYEQYF. Written as DNA, the CDR3 is TGTGCCAGCAGCCACCGAGCGACAGGGCAGTTCAACACCTACGAGCAGTACTTC.